What follows describes a single TCR beta chain. Noted treatment: about 20 received Ad26.COV2.S at low or high dose, single or two shots; several received placebo; per-sample allocation not given. Collection of the samples took place on day 63 after the first injection of vaccine or placebo. The record originates from a study of Ad26.COV2.S vaccination and SARS-CoV-2 variants. Sequenced by immunoSEQ multiplex PCR; TCRdb stores in-frame clones only, minus some. The data show approximately 300,000 clones, with about 86% seen just once and 1.9% held by the top ten. The CDR3 length is 14 residues. With 5 bases clipped from V and 2 bases from J, the junction kept 3 bases outside the gene matches. The germline V gene encodes CDR1 SGHVS and CDR2 FQNEAQ.

The clonotype was recovered from a person aged 18-60 years who received the Ad26.COV2.S COVID-19 vaccine or a placebo. V is TRBV7-8 and J is TRBJ2-5, with TRBD2 matching 9 bases. The source was peripheral blood, collected in a trial of Ad26.COV2.S vaccine versus placebo. DNA for the CDR3: TGTGCCAGCAGCCGAGCGGGGGGACAAGAGACCCAGTACTTC. This gives the protein CASSRAGGQETQYF.